The 10 T cell receptor beta chains given below trace back to one sample, sequenced in a study of shared clonotypes between healthy human individuals. The protocol was immunoSEQ multiplex PCR, while the TCRdb copy is restricted to in-frame clones and leaves out a portion. Of 2 million to 2.5 million clones detected, 85% to 95% appear once; the ten largest clones hold 0.1% to 0.15%. Source material: naive CD4+ T cells sorted from blood. Sample subset: CD45RA+ positively selected. The source is a man younger than 35 in good health.

The genes are TRBV5-1 and TRBJ2-5, with TRBD2 matching over 9 bases. The CDR3 is 17 amino acids. With 2 bases clipped from V and 4 bases from J, the junction kept 12 bases outside the gene matches. Germline V gene sequence: CDR1 SGHRS, CDR2 YFSETQ. For the CDR3, the DNA is TGCGCCAGCAGCTTAGTAAGCGGGGGGAGTAAATTAGAGACCCAGTACTTC. Translating gives CASSLVSGGSKLETQYF. The variable domain in full, with the rest retrieved from reference TRBV5-1 and TRBJ2-5, is KAGVTQTPRYLIKTRGQQVTLSCSPISGHRSVSWYQQTPGQGLQFLFEYFSETQRNKGNFPGRFSGRQFSNSRSEMNVSTLELGDSALYLCASSLVSGGSKLETQYFGPGTRLLVL.

The rearrangement uses TRBV7-6 and TRBJ1-3, with D unresolved. This CDR3 region has 15 residues. The germline V gene has CDR1 SGHVS and CDR2 FNYEAQ. Trimming removed 3 bases at V and 0 bases at J, with 9 bases between. The CDR3 region is CASSLLRGSGNTIYF. The CDR3 region has the DNA TGTGCCAGCAGCTTGCTACGGGGCTCTGGAAACACCATATATTTT.

The chain uses TRBV11-1 and TRBJ2-5; 7 bases fit TRBD2. The V gene end was trimmed by 5 bases and the J gene end by 1 base; junction bases not matched to a gene: 7. This CDR3 is 15 amino acids long. Germline loops: CDR1 SGHAT, CDR2 FQDESV (reference sequence). This chain's CDR3 is CASSLLGRGQETQYF. The CDR3 bases are TGTGCCAGCAGCCTATTAGGGAGGGGCCAAGAGACCCAGTACTTC.

The chain recombines TRBV9 with TRBJ2-3; a weak D match, TRBD2 (6 bases). The CDR3 is made up of 17 amino acids. CDR1 is SGDLS and CDR2 is YYNGEE in the germline V gene. The V end was cut by 0 bases, the J end by 4 bases, with 18 bases between. The CDR3 reads CASSVGRGSGISDTQYF. DNA of the CDR3: TGTGCCAGCAGCGTAGGGCGGGGTAGCGGAATATCAGATACGCAGTATTTT.

The genes are TRBV27 and TRBJ2-5, with 10 bases identical to TRBD2. V lost 3 bases, J lost 4 bases, and 5 bases stayed unmatched. Germline-derived CDR1 and CDR2 are MNHEY and SMNVEV (reference sequence). The CDR3 is 15 amino acids. CDR3 loop: CASSFYSGGRETQYF. In DNA form, the CDR3 reads TGTGCCAGCAGTTTCTATAGCGGGGGGAGAGAGACCCAGTACTTC.

For this clone: Additional DNA sequences in this sample encode the identical CDR3. This sequence joins TRBV10-3 and TRBJ1-4, with D possibly matching TRBD1 (5 bases). This CDR3 comprises 15 residues. V lost 0 bases and J 4 bases, leaving 9 bases between the germline ends. Germline CDR1 reads ENHRY; CDR2 reads SYGVKD. The CDR3 DNA reads as TGTGCCATCAGTGAGTCCCCAGGGAGTAATGAAAAACTGTTTTTT. Residues: CAISESPGSNEKLFF.

The chain recombines TRBV6-6 with TRBJ2-7; 7 bases map to TRBD2. The V segment lost 6 bases and the J segment 2 bases; nucleotides outside the gene matches: 13. The CDR3 sequence is 16 residues long. Germline values: CDR1 MNHNY, CDR2 SVGAGI (reference sequence). The CDR3 sequence: CASRSIISSGPYEQYF. Here the CDR3 DNA reads TGTGCCAGCAGGTCAATCATTTCTAGCGGACCCTACGAGCAGTACTTC.

The chain couples TRBV12-5 to TRBJ2-2; D not resolved. There are 14 residues in the CDR3. Germline CDR1 is LGHNT and CDR2 is FRNRAP. The V gene lost 3 bases and the J gene lost 0 bases, with 5 bases spanning the gap. In DNA, the CDR3 is TGTGCTAGTGGTTTTGACCCGAACACCGGGGAGCTGTTTTTT. The encoded protein is CASGFDPNTGELFF.

The chain is built from TRBV27 and TRBJ1-5; perhaps TRBD1 as D (6 bases). CDR1 and CDR2 from the germline V gene are MNHEY and SMNVEV (reference sequence). The V end lost 4 bases, the J end lost 0 bases, and 13 bases lay between the germline ends. This CDR3 has 16 residues. This CDR3 is CASSSSTGYSNQPQHF. The CDR3 nucleotides read TGTGCCAGCAGTTCCTCGACAGGCTATAGCAATCAGCCCCAGCATTTT.

The chain links TRBV6-5 to TRBJ2-1; no clear D gene. The CDR3 has 13 amino acids. Germline CDR1 and CDR2: MNHEY and SVGAGI. V dropped 8 bases and J dropped 9 bases, with 17 bases sitting between them. Here the CDR3 DNA reads TGTGCCAGCCGTACTACCCGGATGGGTGAGCAGTTCTTC. It codes for CASRTTRMGEQFF.